This TCR beta chain was retrieved from a study of blood T cell repertoires in COVID-19. Study as a whole: Material from acute and convalescent COVID-19 was sourced from the United States, Italy and Spain.

Original handling: Researchers report that nucleated cell counts were estimated from reference gene primer amplification. The method was immunoSEQ multiplex PCR; TCRdb's version includes in-frame clones alone and lacks a portion of them. V, J and clone size derive from that table, while D and trimming were established from the DNA sequence. The sample has around 270,000 clones, around 88% seen once; the top ten hold about 4.6%. This CDR3 region has 16 residues. The V segment lost 4 bases and the J segment 7 bases; nucleotides outside the gene matches: 12. Germline loops: CDR1 SEHNR, CDR2 FQNEAQ (reference sequence).

Material for sequencing was peripheral blood. This TCR was sampled from a man aged 40-49 years with acute or convalescent COVID-19. This chain connects TRBV7-9 to TRBJ2-3; 9 bases align to TRBD2. This CDR3 is CASSSPALAGSHTQYF. The CDR3 coding sequence is TGTGCCAGCAGCTCCCCTGCCCTAGCGGGAAGTCATACGCAGTATTTT.